Listed below are T cell receptor beta chains from one sample, sequenced in a study of metastatic and nonmetastatic thyroid tumors. TCRdb re-clonotyped the PCR reads through MiXCR. The data show 31,000 or so clones, 25% to 30% seen once. Sequencing was carried out using blood. The receptors were sampled from a female donor with papillary thyroid cancer or a benign thyroid nodule (not recorded which). Some clones in this sample may be carry-over from other donors' samples. The CDR3 runs from the conserved cysteine through the conserved F or W. The D gene is left open where the match is weak. Only some rows state a clone size, as once, few, many or a class for expanded clones.

D gene,clone size,J gene,V gene,CDR3 protein,CDR3 DNA
TRBD1,few,TRBJ1-1,TRBV28,CASSETQGVNTEAFF,TGTGCCAGCAGTGAGACACAGGGGGTGAACACTGAAGCTTTCTTT
TRBD1,.,TRBJ1-5,TRBV7-8,CASSFDRDQPQHF,TGTGCCAGCAGCTTTGACAGGGACCAGCCCCAGCATTTT
.,many,TRBJ1-1,TRBV6-1,CASKPIGSGEAFF,TGTGCCAGCAAGCCCATTGGGTCGGGAGAAGCTTTCTTT
TRBD1,.,TRBJ1-5,TRBV30,CAWSIGQGIQPQHF,TGTGCCTGGAGTATCGGACAGGGTATTCAGCCCCAGCATTTT
TRBD2,many,TRBJ2-3,TRBV7-2,CASSFSLAGLDTQYF,TGTGCCAGCAGCTTTTCTCTAGCGGGACTAGATACGCAGTATTTT
.,many,TRBJ1-5,TRBV6-1,CASSSGSRNQPQHF,TGTGCCAGCAGTTCAGGGTCCCGCAATCAGCCCCAGCATTTT
.,many,TRBJ2-5,TRBV3-1,CASSPFPRKETQYF,TGTGCCAGCAGCCCTTTTCCAAGAAAAGAGACCCAGTACTTC
.,.,TRBJ1-2,TRBV6-2/TRBV6-3,CVSSYESAGGYTF,TGTGTCAGCAGTTATGAAAGCGCTGGTGGCTACACCTTC
TRBD2,.,TRBJ2-7,TRBV10-2,CASLLAGGPRYEQYF,TGCGCCAGCCTTCTAGCGGGAGGGCCTCGGTACGAGCAGTACTTC
.,.,TRBJ2-7,TRBV6-1,CASSRDPSEQYF,TGTGCCAGCAGCCGGGACCCCAGTGAGCAGTACTTC
TRBD2,.,TRBJ2-1,TRBV20-1,CSARDSGEGEFF,TGCAGTGCTAGAGATTCGGGGGAGGGAGAGTTCTTC
.,.,TRBJ1-2,TRBV6-2/TRBV6-3,CASSSQIDSTYGYTF,TGTGCCAGCAGTTCTCAAATCGACAGTACCTATGGCTACACCTTC
.,.,TRBJ2-2,TRBV18,CASSSPRERAGELFF,TGTGCCAGCTCATCACCACGGGAGCGTGCCGGGGAGCTGTTTTTT
.,.,TRBJ2-1,TRBV6-1,CASRDLAHEQFF,TGTGCCAGCAGGGATCTAGCTCATGAGCAGTTCTTC
TRBD2,.,TRBJ2-5,TRBV3-1,CASRQTGTTSTSETQYF,TGTGCCAGCAGGCAAACCGGGACTACAAGTACCAGCGAGACCCAGTACTTC
.,.,TRBJ2-4,TRBV6-1,CASSGFAGVTKNIQYF,TGTGCCAGCAGTGGGTTTGCAGGGGTAACCAAAAACATTCAGTACTTC
.,.,TRBJ1-1,TRBV6-2/TRBV6-3,CASSDGGDGTEAFF,TGTGCCAGCAGTGACGGGGGCGACGGGACTGAAGCTTTCTTT
TRBD1,few,TRBJ1-6,TRBV6-5,CASTGTGPLHF,TGTGCCAGCACCGGGACAGGGCCTCTCCACTTT
.,once,TRBJ1-1,TRBV9,CASSVAAYTEAFF,TGTGCCAGCAGCGTAGCCGCCTACACTGAAGCTTTCTTT
TRBD2,few,TRBJ2-5,TRBV6-1,CASTAAGEKETQYF,TGTGCCAGCACCGCAGCGGGAGAAAAAGAGACCCAGTACTTC
.,.,TRBJ2-7,TRBV14,CASSTRRLSYEQYF,TGTGCCAGCAGCACCCGCCGGCTCTCCTACGAGCAGTACTTC
.,many,TRBJ2-6,TRBV4-2,CASSQDRGGANVLTF,TGTGCCAGCAGCCAAGACAGGGGTGGGGCCAACGTCCTGACTTTC
.,few,TRBJ2-7,TRBV19,CASTPDRTSGEQYF,TGTGCCAGTACCCCGGACCGGACCTCGGGGGAGCAGTACTTC
.,.,TRBJ2-7,TRBV28,CASTSFGNHEQYF,TGTGCCAGCACCTCCTTCGGGAACCACGAGCAGTACTTC
.,.,TRBJ1-4,TRBV7-9,CASSLLVATNEKLFF,TGTGCCAGCAGCTTATTGGTTGCTACGAATGAAAAACTGTTTTTT
TRBD2,.,TRBJ2-2,TRBV3-1,CASRKRERGPGELFF,TGTGCCAGCCGCAAGCGGGAGCGGGGGCCCGGGGAGCTGTTTTTT
TRBD1,.,TRBJ2-7,TRBV6-2/TRBV6-3,CASRSTGGKNEQYF,TGTGCCAGCAGATCGACAGGGGGCAAGAACGAGCAGTACTTC
.,few,TRBJ1-6,TRBV10-1,CASSVTWDSPLHF,TGCGCCAGCAGCGTCACTTGGGATTCACCCCTCCACTTT
.,.,TRBJ2-2,TRBV29-1,CSVEKVVTGELFF,TGTAGCGTTGAAAAGGTCGTCACCGGGGAGCTGTTTTTT
TRBD1,many,TRBJ2-3,TRBV15,CATSRSTGTGGADTQYF,TGTGCCACCAGCAGATCAACCGGGACAGGGGGCGCAGATACGCAGTATTTT
.,.,TRBJ2-5,TRBV12-3/TRBV12-4,CASSLQPRETQYF,TGTGCCAGCAGTTTACAACCTAGGGAGACCCAGTACTTC
.,.,TRBJ2-3,TRBV18,CASSKTRGDTQYF,TGTGCCAGCAGTAAAACCCGGGGAGATACGCAGTATTTT
TRBD2,few,TRBJ2-1,TRBV6-2/TRBV6-3,CASTQLAGILSSYNEQFF,TGTGCCAGCACCCAACTAGCGGGGATACTAAGCTCCTACAATGAGCAGTTCTTC
TRBD2,.,TRBJ2-6,TRBV5-1,CASRLAGEWGANVLTF,TGCGCCAGCAGGTTAGCGGGAGAGTGGGGGGCCAACGTCCTGACTTTC
TRBD1,many,TRBJ2-1,TRBV7-9,CASSLPDRGLHNEQFF,TGTGCCAGCAGCTTACCCGACAGGGGTCTTCACAATGAGCAGTTCTTC
.,few,TRBJ2-2,TRBV12-3/TRBV12-4,CASSHTGTGELFF,TGTGCCAGCAGCCACACGGGGACCGGGGAGCTGTTTTTT
TRBD1,many,TRBJ1-3,TRBV9,CASSSTGGENTIYF,TGTGCCAGCAGCTCTACAGGGGGTGAAAACACCATATATTTT
.,.,TRBJ2-2,TRBV10-3,CAIKGRSNTGELFF,TGTGCCATCAAGGGCAGGTCGAACACCGGGGAGCTGTTTTTT
.,many,TRBJ1-5,TRBV12-3/TRBV12-4,CASSLGTGINQPQHF,TGTGCCAGCTCCCTAGGGACGGGCATCAATCAGCCCCAGCATTTT
TRBD2,many,TRBJ2-5,TRBV28,CASTLDSGRAETQYF,TGTGCCAGCACCCTTGATAGCGGGAGGGCGGAGACCCAGTACTTC
.,many,TRBJ1-1,TRBV28,CASRSQVHEAFF,TGTGCCAGCAGAAGTCAGGTTCATGAAGCTTTCTTT
TRBD2,.,TRBJ2-3,TRBV6-2/TRBV6-3,CASSYRDPWTRGGDTQYF,TGTGCCAGCAGTTACCGCGACCCCTGGACTAGGGGAGGAGATACGCAGTATTTT
.,.,TRBJ2-3,TRBV6-1,CASRFSDTQYF,TGTGCCAGCAGGTTTTCAGATACGCAGTATTTT
.,few,TRBJ1-5,TRBV6-1,CASSELGTDSNQPQHF,TGTGCCAGCAGTGAATTAGGGACGGATAGCAATCAGCCCCAGCATTTT
TRBD2,.,TRBJ2-1,TRBV6-1,CASRAGTRIGGEQFF,TGTGCCAGCAGGGCCGGGACTAGGATTGGGGGTGAGCAGTTCTTC
TRBD1,.,TRBJ2-7,TRBV18,CASSQQGFRYEQYF,TGTGCCAGCTCACAACAGGGGTTCCGCTACGAGCAGTACTTC
.,few,TRBJ1-5,TRBV6-5,CATGQGRTSTVSNQPQHF,TGTGCCACCGGGCAGGGTCGGACCTCCACAGTGAGCAATCAGCCCCAGCATTTT
.,medium-sized,TRBJ1-6,TRBV7-2,CASSTLRFGSPLHF,TGTGCCAGCAGCACTTTACGGTTCGGGTCACCCCTCCACTTT
TRBD2,medium-sized,TRBJ2-7,TRBV6-1,CASRRLAGGYEQYF,TGTGCCAGCAGACGACTAGCGGGAGGTTACGAGCAGTACTTC
TRBD1,once,TRBJ1-6,TRBV20-1,CSARLNRGLYSSPLHF,TGCAGTGCTAGACTCAACAGGGGGCTGTATAGTTCACCCCTCCACTTT
.,.,TRBJ1-1,TRBV6-5,CASSLAGGVGNTEAFF,TGTGCCAGCAGTTTAGCAGGAGGGGTGGGGAACACTGAAGCTTTCTTT